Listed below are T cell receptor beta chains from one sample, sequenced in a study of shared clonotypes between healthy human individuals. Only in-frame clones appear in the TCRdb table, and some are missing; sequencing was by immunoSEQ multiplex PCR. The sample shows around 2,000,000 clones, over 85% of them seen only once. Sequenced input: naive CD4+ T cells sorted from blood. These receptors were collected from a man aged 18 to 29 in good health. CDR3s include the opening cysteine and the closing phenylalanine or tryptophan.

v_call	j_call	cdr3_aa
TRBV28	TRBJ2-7	CASQPGGSYEQYF
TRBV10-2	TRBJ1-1	CASSEGTEAFF
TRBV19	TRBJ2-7	CASSISTSNYEQYF
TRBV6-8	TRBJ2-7	CASSYWTDKKLGQYF
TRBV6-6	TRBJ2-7	CASSALEQGFYEQYF
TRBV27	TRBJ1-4	CASSPTGWANEKLFF
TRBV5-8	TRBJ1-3	CASSSAGRVGNTIYF
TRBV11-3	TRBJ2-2	CASSLGSWGQASPGELFF
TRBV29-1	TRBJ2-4	CSVEKGTKNIQYF
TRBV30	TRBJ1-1	CAWRRSLRLNTEAFF
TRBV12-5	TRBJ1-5	CASGPGGINQPQHF
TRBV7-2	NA	CASSNWGAGGSSYEQYF
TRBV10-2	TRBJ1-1	CASSGQLMNTEAFF
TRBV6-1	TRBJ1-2	CASSEAPGNYGYTF
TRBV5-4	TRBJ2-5	CASSPSWGFEETQYF
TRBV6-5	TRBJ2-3	CASSYSPSRGADTQYF
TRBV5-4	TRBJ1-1	CASSSGQENTEAFF
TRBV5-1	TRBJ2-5	CASRTGNRQETQYF
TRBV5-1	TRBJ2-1	CASSPQNNEQFF
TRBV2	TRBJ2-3	CASRSGNTDTQYF
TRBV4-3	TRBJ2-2	CASSRDYANTGELFF
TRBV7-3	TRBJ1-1	CASSSTGTANTEAFF
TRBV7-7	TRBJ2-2	CASSLTQMSGELFF
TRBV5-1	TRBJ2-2	CASSITGDTGELFF
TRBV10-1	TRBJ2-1	CASSEGPLRHEQFF
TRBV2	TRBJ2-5	CASSVGGQETQYF
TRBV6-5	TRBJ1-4	CASSPGRKNEKLFF